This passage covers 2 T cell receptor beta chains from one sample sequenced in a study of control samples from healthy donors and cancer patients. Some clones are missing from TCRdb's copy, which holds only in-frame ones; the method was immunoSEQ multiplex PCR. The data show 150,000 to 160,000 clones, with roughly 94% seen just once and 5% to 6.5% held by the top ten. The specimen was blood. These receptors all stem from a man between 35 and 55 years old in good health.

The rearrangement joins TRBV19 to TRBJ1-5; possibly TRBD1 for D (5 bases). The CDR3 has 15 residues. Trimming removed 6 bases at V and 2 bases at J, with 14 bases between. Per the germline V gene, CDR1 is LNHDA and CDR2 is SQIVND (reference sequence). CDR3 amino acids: CASSAGTWGNQPQHF. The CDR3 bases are TGTGCCAGTAGCGCCGGGACCTGGGGCAATCAGCCCCAGCATTTT.

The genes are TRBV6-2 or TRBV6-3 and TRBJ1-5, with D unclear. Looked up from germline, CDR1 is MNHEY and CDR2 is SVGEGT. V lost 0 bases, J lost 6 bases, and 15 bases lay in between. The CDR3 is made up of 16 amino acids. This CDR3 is CASSYSSGISAQPQHF. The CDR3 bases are TGTGCCAGCAGTTACTCGTCGGGAATTTCAGCTCAGCCCCAGCATTTT.